The clone carrying this TCR beta chain was seen a few times. Trimming stripped 8 bases from V and 0 bases from J, with 10 bases between. The CDR3 totals 13 residues. Germline V gene lookup returns CDR1 SNHLY and CDR2 FYNNEI. Clones were sequenced by immunoSEQ multiplex PCR, and TCRdb holds only the in-frame ones, with some missing. This table holds over 200,000 clones, about four fifths found once. The data derive from a study of control samples from healthy donors and cancer patients. Input material: PBMCs. The TCR was taken from a woman between 55 and 75 years old with lung cancer. The rearrangement joins TRBV2 to TRBJ1-1; D is undetermined. In DNA form, the CDR3 reads TGTGCCAGCCTCGACTCATTGAACACTGAAGCTTTCTTT. This gives the protein CASLDSLNTEAFF.